This TCR beta chain was documented in a study of graft-versus-host responses after intestinal transplantation (dated by TCRdb to about 2021). Describing the broader study: Multivisceral, liver-intestinal, or isolated intestinal transplants were received by the recipients. Every recipient was given anti-thymocyte globulin induction, then maintenance tacrolimus and steroids for roughly 3 years. A cohort of under 30 intestinal transplant recipients, including one retransplant, was enrolled, and a few patients lacking pretransplant specimens were excluded. Rather than going through the commercial service, samples from a few later patients were sequenced in-house on an Illumina MiSeq and processed with MiXCR. Donor T cell macrochimerism was defined as a peak of at least 4% donor T cells among recipient peripheral blood mononuclear cells. To identify alloreactive clones, pre-transplant mixed lymphocyte reaction products were sequenced and compared with unstimulated pre-transplant donor and recipient T cells. After intestinal transplantation, graft-versus-host and host-versus-graft alloreactive T cell clones were followed in the graft, circulation and bone marrow using bulk TCR-beta CDR3 sequencing. The paper as a whole reports these results and caveats: The relatively low number and heterogeneity of intestinal transplant patients limited the conclusions. In patients with donor T cell macrochimerism, the allografts had high GvH to HvG T cell clonal ratios. Peak levels of circulating GvH clones were associated with declines in HvG clones early after transplant. GvH clones were found in recipient bone marrow, and some of the GvH clones appeared earlier in ileal mucosa or blood, which is consistent with an intestinal mucosal origin.

Libraries were constructed by the immunoSEQ multiplex PCR assay. For most patients, genomic DNA was isolated with the Qiagen DNeasy Blood and Tissue Kit and shipped frozen to Adaptive Biotechnologies for TCR sequencing. For most patients, high-throughput TCR-beta CDR3 sequencing of genomic DNA was performed by Adaptive Biotechnologies. The original methods were these. Adaptive's ImmunoSEQ software was the source of the TCR sequencing data for 18 patients, while a few other patients were processed with MiXCR and VDJtools. To correct CD4 versus CD8 sorting errors, any sequence found in both subsets at a frequency ratio below 5:1 was removed. CDR3 nucleotide sequences shared between donor and recipient were removed because their origin could not be assigned. Alloreactive clones required at least 2-fold expansion over unstimulated cells and minimum CFSE-low frequency of 0.002% (template counts) or 0.001% (read counts). Clones detected in sequenced pre-transplant spleen, lymph node, or MLR CFSE-low populations of the donor or recipient were defined as mappable. Cumulative frequency of alloreactive clones was calculated as a percentage of all sequences weighted by copy number. The table comes from immuneACCESS by way of TCRdb, which keeps in-frame sequences with V and J called. Part of the clones is missing from these tables; in studies checked, under half for an unresolved V gene and the rest for unknown reasons. The V and J calls and clone size come from that table; D and trimming were worked out from the DNA. The sample yields about 82,000 clones; roughly 91% were counted once. The ten top clones hold 0.09% to 0.1% of the sample.

Remarks on this clone: The antigen it recognizes is unknown. Qualities for individual bases were not recorded, and no much larger clone is one base off.

CDR1 is given as SGDLS and CDR2 as YYNGEE, both from the germline V gene. V loses 4 bases of germline sequence and J loses 5 bases, and the interval between the two ends is 15 bases. The CDR3 runs 15 residues from the cysteine to the phenylalanine. Solely the CDR3 DNA is kept, with 45 bases framed from the first base. The sample's time point label is to be understood as: cells obtained before transplantation from donor or recipient. CD3+CD4+ and CD3+CD8+ populations were FACS-sorted from unstimulated pre-transplant donor and recipient cells taken from spleen or lymph nodes. The sequence links TRBV9 to TRBJ2-2; TRBD1 is possibly the D segment (7 matching bases). Here the sequenced sample was unstimulated CD4+ T cells sorted from spleen or lymph node cells, taken before intestinal transplant. This sequence was found in a human donor who received an intestinal transplant. The CDR3 protein is CASSFDRAGTGELFF. The DNA sequence is as follows: TGTGCCAGCAGCTTCGACAGGGCGGGAACCGGGGAGCTGTTTTTT.